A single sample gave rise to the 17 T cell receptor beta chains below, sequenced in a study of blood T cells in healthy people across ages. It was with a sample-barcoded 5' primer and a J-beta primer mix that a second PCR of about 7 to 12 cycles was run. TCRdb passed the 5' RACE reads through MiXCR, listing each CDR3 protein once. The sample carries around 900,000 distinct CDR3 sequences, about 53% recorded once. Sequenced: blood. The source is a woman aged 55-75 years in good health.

The CDR3 reads CSAVPGTGKVNEQFF. Here the CDR3 DNA reads TGCAGTGCCGTCCCCGGGACAGGGAAGGTCAATGAGCAGTTCTTC. The chain combines TRBV20-1 with TRBJ2-1, with 9 bases lining up with TRBD1. CDR1 is DFQATT, CDR2 SNEGSKA, per germline (reference sequence). The CDR3 has 15 amino acids. V dropped 6 bases and J dropped 6; count of bases not matched to a gene: 12.

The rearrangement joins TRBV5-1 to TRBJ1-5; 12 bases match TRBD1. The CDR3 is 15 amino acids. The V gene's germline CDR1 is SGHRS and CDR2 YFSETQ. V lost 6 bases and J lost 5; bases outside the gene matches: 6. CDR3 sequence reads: CASKPGQGADQPQHF. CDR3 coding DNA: TGCGCCAGCAAACCGGGACAGGGGGCTGATCAGCCCCAGCATTTT.

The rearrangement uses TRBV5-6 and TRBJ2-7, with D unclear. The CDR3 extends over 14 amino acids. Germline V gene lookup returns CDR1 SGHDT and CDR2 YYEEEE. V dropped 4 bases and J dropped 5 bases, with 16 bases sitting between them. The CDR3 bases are TGTGCCAGCAGCCCCATTTACAGTCGGAACGAGCAGTACTTC. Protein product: CASSPIYSRNEQYF.

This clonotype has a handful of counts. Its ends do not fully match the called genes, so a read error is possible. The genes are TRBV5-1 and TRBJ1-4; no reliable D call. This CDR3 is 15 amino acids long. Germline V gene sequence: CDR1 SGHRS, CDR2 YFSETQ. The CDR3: CASSLGRITNEKLFF. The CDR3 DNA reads TGCGCTAGCAGCCTCGGACGGATAACTAATGAAAAACTGTTTTTT.

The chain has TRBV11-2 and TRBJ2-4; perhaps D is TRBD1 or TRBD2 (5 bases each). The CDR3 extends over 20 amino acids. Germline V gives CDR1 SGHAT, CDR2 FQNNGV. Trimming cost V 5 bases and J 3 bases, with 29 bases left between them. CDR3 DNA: TGTGCCAGCAGCCAACCTACTCAAGATCGGGGCGCGGTAGGCAAAAACATTCAGTACTTC. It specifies CASSQPTQDRGAVGKNIQYF.

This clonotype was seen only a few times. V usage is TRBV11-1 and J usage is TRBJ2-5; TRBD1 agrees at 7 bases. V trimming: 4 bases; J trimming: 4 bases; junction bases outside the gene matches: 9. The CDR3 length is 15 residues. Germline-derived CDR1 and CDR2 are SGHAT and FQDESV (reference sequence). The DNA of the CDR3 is TGTGCCAGCAGCTCTAATCTACGACAGGGAGAGACCCAGTACTTC. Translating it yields CASSSNLRQGETQYF.

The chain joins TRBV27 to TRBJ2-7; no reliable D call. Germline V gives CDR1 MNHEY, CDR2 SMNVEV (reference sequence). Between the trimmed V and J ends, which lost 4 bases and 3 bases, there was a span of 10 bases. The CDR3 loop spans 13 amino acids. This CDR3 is CASSSYTDYEQYF. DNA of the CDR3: TGTGCCAGCAGTTCCTACACAGACTACGAGCAGTACTTC.

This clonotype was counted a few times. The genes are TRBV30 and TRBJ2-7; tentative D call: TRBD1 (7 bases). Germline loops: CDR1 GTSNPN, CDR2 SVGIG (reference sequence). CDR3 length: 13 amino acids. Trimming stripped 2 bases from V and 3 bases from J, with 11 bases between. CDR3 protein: CAWSQGGHYEQYF. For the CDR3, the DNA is TGTGCCTGGAGTCAGGGGGGCCACTACGAGCAGTACTTC.

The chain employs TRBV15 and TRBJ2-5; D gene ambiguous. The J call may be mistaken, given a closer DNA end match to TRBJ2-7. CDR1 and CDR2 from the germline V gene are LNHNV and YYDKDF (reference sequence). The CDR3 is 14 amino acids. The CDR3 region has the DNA TGTGCCACCAGCAGAGATAAGGGCAGAAACGAGCAGTACTTC. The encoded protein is CATSRDKGRNEQYF.

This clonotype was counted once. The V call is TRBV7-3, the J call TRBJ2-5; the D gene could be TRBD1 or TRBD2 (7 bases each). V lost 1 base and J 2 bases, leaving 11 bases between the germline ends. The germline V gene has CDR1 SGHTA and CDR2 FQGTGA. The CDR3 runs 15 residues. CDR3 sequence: CASSLNRGGQETQYF. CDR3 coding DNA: TGTGCCAGCAGCTTAAACAGGGGAGGGCAAGAGACCCAGTACTTC.

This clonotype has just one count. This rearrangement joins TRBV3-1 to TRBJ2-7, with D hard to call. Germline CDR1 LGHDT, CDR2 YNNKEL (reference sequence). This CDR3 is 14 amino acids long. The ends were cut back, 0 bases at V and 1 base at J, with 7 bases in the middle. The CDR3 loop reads CASSQDIRSYEQYF. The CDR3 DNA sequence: TGTGCCAGCAGCCAAGATATTAGATCCTACGAGCAGTACTTC.

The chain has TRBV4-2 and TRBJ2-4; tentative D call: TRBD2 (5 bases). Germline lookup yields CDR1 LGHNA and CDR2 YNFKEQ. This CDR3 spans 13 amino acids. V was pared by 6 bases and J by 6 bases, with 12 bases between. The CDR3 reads CASRGEGGNIQYF. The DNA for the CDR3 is TGTGCCAGCAGAGGTGAGGGCGGAAACATTCAGTACTTC.

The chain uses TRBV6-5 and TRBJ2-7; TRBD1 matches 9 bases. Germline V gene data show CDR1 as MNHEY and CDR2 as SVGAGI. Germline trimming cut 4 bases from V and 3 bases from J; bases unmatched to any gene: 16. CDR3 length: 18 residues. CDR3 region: CASSSTPGTGRNGYEQYF. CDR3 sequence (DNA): TGTGCCAGCAGTTCTACCCCCGGGACAGGGAGAAATGGCTACGAGCAGTACTTC.

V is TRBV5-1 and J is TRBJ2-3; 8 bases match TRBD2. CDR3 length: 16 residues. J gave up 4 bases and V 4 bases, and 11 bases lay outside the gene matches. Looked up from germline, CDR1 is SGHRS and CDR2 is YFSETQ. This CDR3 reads CASSGGGTRGADTQYF. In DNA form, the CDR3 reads TGCGCCAGCAGCGGCGGAGGGACTAGGGGAGCAGATACGCAGTATTTT.

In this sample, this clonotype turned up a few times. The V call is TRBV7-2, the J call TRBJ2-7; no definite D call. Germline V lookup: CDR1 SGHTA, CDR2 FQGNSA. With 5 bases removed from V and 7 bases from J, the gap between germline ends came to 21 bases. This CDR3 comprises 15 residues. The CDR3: CASSASRPTPLEQYF. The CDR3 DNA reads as TGTGCCAGCAGCGCTAGTCGACCGACACCCCTGGAGCAGTACTTC.

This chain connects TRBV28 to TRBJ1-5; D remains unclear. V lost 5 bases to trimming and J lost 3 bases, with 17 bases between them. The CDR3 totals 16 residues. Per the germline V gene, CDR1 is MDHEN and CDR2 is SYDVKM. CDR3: CASSNGGGRINQPQHF. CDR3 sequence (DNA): TGTGCCAGCAGTAATGGAGGAGGGCGAATCAATCAGCCCCAGCATTTT.

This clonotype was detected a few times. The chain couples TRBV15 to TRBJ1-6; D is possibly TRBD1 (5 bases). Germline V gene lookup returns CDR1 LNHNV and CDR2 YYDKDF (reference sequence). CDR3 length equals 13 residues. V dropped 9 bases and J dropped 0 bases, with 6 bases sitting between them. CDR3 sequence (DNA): TGTGCCACGAGGGGCTCCTATAATTCACCCCTCCACTTT. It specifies CATRGSYNSPLHF. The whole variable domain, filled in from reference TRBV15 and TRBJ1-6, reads DAMVIQNPRYQVTQFGKPVTLSCSQTLNHNVMYWYQQKSSQAPKLLFHYYDKDFNNEADTPDNFQSRRPNTSFCFLDIRSPGLGDTAMYLCATRGSYNSPLHFGNGTRLTVT.